This TCR beta chain is drawn from a study of blood T cell repertoires in COVID-19. V was shortened by 7 bases and J by 5 bases, with 9 bases between the two germline ends. The CDR3 totals 12 residues. This clone has only one observation. Original handling: Reference gene primer amplification gave nucleated cell count estimates. Assay: immunoSEQ multiplex PCR; the TCRdb copy retains only in-frame clones and omits some. The V and J calls and clone size are taken from that table; D and trimming were inferred from the DNA. The repertoire holds about 190,000 clones, with less than 80% as singletons. The material sequenced was peripheral blood. The source of this sequence is a man between 45 and 60 years old who had recovered from COVID-19. The chain couples TRBV12-3 or TRBV12-4 to TRBJ1-5, with D hard to call. The CDR3 here is CASKMGDQPQHF. The CDR3 bases are TGTGCCAGCAAAATGGGAGATCAGCCCCAGCATTTT.